The 3 T cell receptor beta chains below come from one sample, sequenced in a study of glioma-infiltrating T cells. The iRepertoire nested amplicon-rescue multiplex PCR amplified TCR alpha and beta CDR3s from RNA. Using its own MiXCR run on the multiplex PCR reads, TCRdb lists one record per CDR3 protein. The sample consists of more than 350,000 distinct CDR3 sequences, less than 50% of them appearing once. The sequencing input was glioma tissue, nonneoplastic brain tissue, or PBMCs (not recorded which). The receptors originated from a human donor with low-grade glioma or glioblastoma, undergoing nonglioma brain surgery, or in good health (not recorded which).

As for this clonotype: The conserved final phenylalanine or tryptophan is absent from the CDR3, which likely points to a read error. V gene TRBV19 combines with J gene TRBJ2-2; D gene unclear. Trimming stripped 1 base from V and 6 bases from J, with 24 bases between. The CDR3 is made up of 19 amino acids. From germline, CDR1 is LNHDA and CDR2 SQIVND (reference sequence). The CDR3 region is CASSIVDRKHTHGSGELFV. CDR3 nucleotides: TGTGCCAGTAGTATAGTTGACCGCAAACATACCCACGGGTCCGGGGAGCTGTTTGTT.

CDR3 nucleotides: TGTGCCAGCAGCACGGACCTCGAAGACTCCTACAATGAGCAGTTCTTC. Amino acids: CASSTDLEDSYNEQFF. V gene TRBV7-9 combines with J gene TRBJ2-1; D is ambiguous. Germline V gene sequence: CDR1 SEHNR, CDR2 FQNEAQ (reference sequence). The CDR3 runs 16 residues. The germline V and J ends were trimmed by 5 bases and 0 bases, with 14 bases remaining between them.

This clonotype showed up just a few times. The chain has TRBV4-3 and TRBJ2-4; D ambiguous. Deletions cut 0 bases from V and 9 bases from J, with 12 bases between. This CDR3 contains 14 residues. CDR1 LGHNA and CDR2 YSLEER come from the germline V gene. CDR3 nucleotide sequence: TGCGCCAGCAGCCAAGACGACCCCGGTGGCATTCAGTACTTC. Protein: CASSQDDPGGIQYF.